Below, 4 T cell receptor beta chains from the same sample are listed, as sequenced in a study of T cells in tumors after PD-1 blockade. Data came from immunoSEQ multiplex PCR; TCRdb stores just in-frame clones and leaves some out. This table holds more than 20,000 clones, 78% found once. The input for sequencing was PBMCs, taken before anti-PD-1 treatment. These receptor sequences come from a human donor with basal cell carcinoma.

V usage is TRBV7-9 and J usage is TRBJ2-2; D uncertain. V was trimmed by 0 bases and J by 1 base, leaving 6 bases between them. CDR1 is SEHNR and CDR2 is FQNEAQ in the germline V gene (reference sequence). This CDR3 is built from 15 residues. The CDR3 DNA is TGTGCCAGCAGCTTAGCGAGCAAGAACACCGGGGAGCTGTTTTTT. Protein: CASSLASKNTGELFF. Together with reference TRBV7-9 and TRBJ2-2, the CDR3 gives the full variable domain: DTGVSQNPRHKITKRGQNVTFRCDPISEHNRLYWYRQTLGQGPEFLTYFQNEAQLEKSRLLSDRFSAERPKGSFSTLEIQRTEQGDSAMYLCASSLASKNTGELFFGEGSRLTVL.

This rearrangement joins TRBV6-5 to TRBJ2-7; 8 positions match TRBD2. The CDR3 has 14 residues. Germline values: CDR1 MNHEY, CDR2 SVGAGI. Germline trimming cut 2 bases from V and 2 bases from J; bases unmatched to any gene: 2. The CDR3 spells CASSYRGGAYEQYF. The CDR3 DNA follows: TGTGCCAGCAGTTACCGGGGGGGTGCCTACGAGCAGTACTTC.

This clone was found a few times. The sample holds other DNA sequences that translate to the same CDR3. The rearrangement links TRBV2 to TRBJ2-1; TRBD2 matches at 8 bases. CDR3 length: 19 amino acids. Trimming cost V 10 bases and J 0 bases; bases outside gene matches: 20. Germline CDR1 and CDR2: SNHLY and FYNNEI. The CDR3 DNA reads TGTGCCACCTGTTACGGGGGGGCGCGGGCGGGGAGCTCCTACAATGAGCAGTTCTTC. Translating gives CATCYGGARAGSSYNEQFF.

The V gene is TRBV19, the J gene TRBJ2-1; D could derive from TRBD1 or TRBD2 (6 bases each). Germline CDR1 is LNHDA and CDR2 is SQIVND (reference sequence). The CDR3 contains 14 residues. The V and J ends lost 2 bases and 2 bases respectively, with 7 bases between them. CDR3 loop: CASSIRGPYNEQFF. The CDR3 nucleotides are TGTGCCAGTAGTATACGGGGGCCCTACAATGAGCAGTTCTTC. Full variable domain (remainder filled in from reference TRBV19 and TRBJ2-1): DGGITQSPKYLFRKEGQNVTLSCEQNLNHDAMYWYRQDPGQGLRLIYYSQIVNDFQKGDIAEGYSVSREKKESFPLTVTSAQKNPTAFYLCASSIRGPYNEQFFGPGTRLTVL.